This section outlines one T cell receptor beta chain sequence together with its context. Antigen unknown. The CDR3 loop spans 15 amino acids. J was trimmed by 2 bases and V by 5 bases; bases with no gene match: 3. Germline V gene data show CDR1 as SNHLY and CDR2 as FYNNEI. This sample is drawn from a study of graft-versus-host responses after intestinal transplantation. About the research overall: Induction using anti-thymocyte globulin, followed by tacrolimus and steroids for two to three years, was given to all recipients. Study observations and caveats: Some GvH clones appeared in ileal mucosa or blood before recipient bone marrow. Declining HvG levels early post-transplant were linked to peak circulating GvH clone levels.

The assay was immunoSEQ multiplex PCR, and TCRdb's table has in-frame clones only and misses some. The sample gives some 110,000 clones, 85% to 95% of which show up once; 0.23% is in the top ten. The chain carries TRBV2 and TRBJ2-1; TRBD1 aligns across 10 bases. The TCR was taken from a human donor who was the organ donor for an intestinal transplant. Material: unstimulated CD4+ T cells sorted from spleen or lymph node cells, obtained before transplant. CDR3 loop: CASSLDRGAYNEQFF. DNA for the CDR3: TGTGCCAGCAGTTTGGACAGGGGGGCCTACAATGAGCAGTTCTTC.